The rows below give T cell receptor beta chains drawn from one sample of a study of T cell repertoires in cytomegalovirus infection. Antigen specificity for these receptors is unknown. TCRdb re-called the reads through MiXCR, storing one row per CDR3 protein. The sample yields about a million distinct CDR3 sequences, roughly 30% seen once. The starting material was cultured CD8+ T cells from PBMCs, obtained from culture after CMV antigen stimulation. These receptors were collected from a human donor in good health (CMV status not recorded). Some clones in this sample may be carry-over from other donors' samples. Both conserved end residues are part of each CDR3. The D gene is left open where the match is weak. Not all rows give a size; the values are once, few, many and, for expanded clones, a class.

CDR3 protein | CDR3 DNA | J gene | D gene | clone size | V gene
CASTSLGTQETQYF | TGTGCCAGCACCAGCCTTGGGACCCAAGAGACCCAGTACTTC | TRBJ2-5 | . | many | TRBV7-6
CASRQGLRTEAFF | TGTGCCAGCAGACAGGGTTTAAGGACTGAAGCTTTCTTT | TRBJ1-1 | . | once | TRBV25-1
CASSSDRARYGYTF | TGTGCCAGCAGCTCCGACAGGGCCCGCTATGGCTACACCTTC | TRBJ1-2 | TRBD1 | few | TRBV6-5
CASSYGRGGRAEQFF | TGTGCCAGCAGTTACGGGCGGGGGGGCCGGGCTGAGCAGTTCTTC | TRBJ2-1 | TRBD2 | few | TRBV6-5
CACRSNRYNEQFF | TGTGCATGTAGGAGCAACCGCTACAATGAGCAGTTCTTC | TRBJ2-1 | . | . | TRBV12-3/TRBV12-4
CASSILRTIPNEKLFF | TGTGCCAGTAGTATATTAAGGACAATACCTAATGAAAAACTGTTTTTT | TRBJ1-4 | . | . | TRBV19
CASSLGPSRGYNEQFF | TGTGCCAGCAGCTTAGGGCCCTCCCGAGGGTACAATGAGCAGTTCTTC | TRBJ2-1 | . | many | TRBV7-2
CASSPPWKNTEAFF | TGTGCCAGCAGTCCGCCGTGGAAGAACACTGAAGCTTTCTTT | TRBJ1-1 | . | . | TRBV28
CASSQAAFGDNYGYTF | TGCGCCAGCAGCCAAGCTGCCTTTGGGGACAACTATGGCTACACCTTC | TRBJ1-2 | . | many | TRBV4-3
CASTYITGGGSEAFF | TGTGCCAGCACCTACATAACGGGAGGAGGTTCTGAAGCTTTCTTT | TRBJ1-1 | . | . | TRBV7-8
CASGGEPTNYGYTF | TGTGCCAGCGGTGGGGAGCCTACTAACTATGGCTACACCTTC | TRBJ1-2 | . | . | TRBV6-5
CASTRAREAFF | TGTGCCAGCACCCGGGCCCGGGAAGCTTTCTTT | TRBJ1-1 | . | many | TRBV6-1
CASSSPLTGVDSYNEQFF | TGTGCCAGCTCCTCCCCGCTGACAGGGGTAGACTCCTACAATGAGCAGTTCTTC | TRBJ2-1 | TRBD1 | . | TRBV27
CASSLEEGAINGYTF | TGTGCCAGCAGCTTAGAAGAGGGGGCGATAAATGGCTACACCTTC | TRBJ1-2 | TRBD1 | . | TRBV7-8
CASSLVRQDTEAFF | TGTGCCAGCAGTTTAGTCCGTCAAGACACTGAAGCTTTCTTT | TRBJ1-1 | . | few | TRBV28
CASSLGTNDEQFF | TGCGCCAGCAGCCTAGGGACTAACGATGAGCAGTTCTTC | TRBJ2-1 | TRBD2 | . | TRBV4-1
CASSLEGVRFTGELFF | TGTGCCAGCAGTTTGGAGGGGGTTCGTTTCACCGGGGAGCTGTTTTTT | TRBJ2-2 | . | few | TRBV12-3/TRBV12-4
CASSSVGAANQPQHF | TGTGCCAGCAGCTCCGTCGGGGCAGCAAATCAGCCCCAGCATTTT | TRBJ1-5 | . | . | TRBV7-9
CASSDTNTEAFF | TGTGCCAGCAGTGACACGAACACTGAAGCTTTCTTT | TRBJ1-1 | . | few | TRBV12-3/TRBV12-4
CASRGYEGISENTGELFF | TGTGCCAGCAGGGGTTATGAGGGCATCTCCGAGAACACCGGGGAGCTGTTTTTT | TRBJ2-2 | . | . | TRBV11-3
CASNYSPGQGANQPQHF | TGTGCCAGTAACTATTCTCCGGGACAGGGGGCTAATCAGCCCCAGCATTTT | TRBJ1-5 | TRBD1 | few | TRBV19
CAGSPGLSDYGYTF | TGTGCCGGCAGCCCGGGTCTCTCGGACTATGGCTACACCTTC | TRBJ1-2 | . | . | TRBV7-6
CASRPRAASTDTQYF | TGCGCCAGCAGACCCCGGGCGGCTAGCACAGATACGCAGTATTTT | TRBJ2-3 | . | . | TRBV10-2
CASSASDRTYGYTF | TGTGCCAGTAGCGCTAGCGACAGAACATATGGCTACACCTTC | TRBJ1-2 | . | . | TRBV19
CASSYQATSEQFF | TGTGCCAGCAGTTACCAGGCGACCAGTGAGCAGTTCTTC | TRBJ2-1 | . | few | TRBV6-5
CASSEPMNQPQHF | TGTGCCAGCAGTGAGCCCATGAATCAGCCCCAGCATTTT | TRBJ1-5 | . | few | TRBV2
CASTSVEDTYEQYF | TGTGCCAGCACCTCTGTGGAGGACACCTACGAGCAGTACTTC | TRBJ2-7 | . | . | TRBV7-9
CASSPSRGTQYF | TGTGCCAGCAGTCCCTCTCGTGGCACGCAGTATTTT | TRBJ2-3 | . | . | TRBV27